This T cell receptor (beta chain) was documented in a study of CD8 T cells in Susac syndrome. The RNA input was 0.5 to 1 ug, and it was reverse transcribed with random hexamers. TCRdb re-called the immunoSEQ multiplex PCR reads with MiXCR, one entry per CDR3 protein. The sample consists of approximately 210,000 distinct CDR3 sequences, 85% to 95% of them appearing once. Per the germline V gene, CDR1 is MDHEN and CDR2 is SYDVKM. Trimming at V came to 4 bases and at J to 5 bases, leaving 11 bases not matched to a gene. The CDR3 runs 16 residues. Sequenced sample: CD4+ T cells from PBMCs. The TCR was taken from a human donor with Susac syndrome. V gene TRBV28 combines with J gene TRBJ2-5; 9 nucleotides line up with TRBD1. CDR3 protein: CASSSTGTGSRETQYF. The CDR3 coding sequence is TGTGCCAGCAGTTCTACCGGGACAGGGAGCCGGGAGACCCAGTACTTC.